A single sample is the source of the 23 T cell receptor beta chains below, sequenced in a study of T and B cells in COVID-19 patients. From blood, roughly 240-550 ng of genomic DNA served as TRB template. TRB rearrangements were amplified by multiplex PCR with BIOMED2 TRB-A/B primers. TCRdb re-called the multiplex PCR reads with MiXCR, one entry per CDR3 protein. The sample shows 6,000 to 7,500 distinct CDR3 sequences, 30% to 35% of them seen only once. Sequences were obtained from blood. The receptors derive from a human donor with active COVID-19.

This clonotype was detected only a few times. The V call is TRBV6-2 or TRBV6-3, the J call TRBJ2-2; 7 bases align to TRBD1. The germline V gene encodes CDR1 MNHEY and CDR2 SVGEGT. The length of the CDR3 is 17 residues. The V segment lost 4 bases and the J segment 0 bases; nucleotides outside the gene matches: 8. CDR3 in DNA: TGTGCCAGCAGTTCCAGACAGGGCCCTACGAACACCGGGGAGCTGTTTTTT. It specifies CASSSRQGPTNTGELFF.

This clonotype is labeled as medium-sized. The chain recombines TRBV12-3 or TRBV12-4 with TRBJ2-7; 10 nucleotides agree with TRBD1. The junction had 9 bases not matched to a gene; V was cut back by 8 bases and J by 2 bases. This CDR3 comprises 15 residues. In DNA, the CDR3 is TGTGCCAGCTCCAACCTCGGACAGGGGGCCTACGAGCAGTACTTC. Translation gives CASSNLGQGAYEQYF.

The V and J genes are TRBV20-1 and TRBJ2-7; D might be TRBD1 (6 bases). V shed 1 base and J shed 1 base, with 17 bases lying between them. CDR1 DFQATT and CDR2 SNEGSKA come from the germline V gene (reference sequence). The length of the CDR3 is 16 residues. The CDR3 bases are TGCAGTGCTAGAGTTTTCGGTGGGACATTATCCTACGAGCAGTACGTC. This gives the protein CSARVFGGTLSYEQYV.

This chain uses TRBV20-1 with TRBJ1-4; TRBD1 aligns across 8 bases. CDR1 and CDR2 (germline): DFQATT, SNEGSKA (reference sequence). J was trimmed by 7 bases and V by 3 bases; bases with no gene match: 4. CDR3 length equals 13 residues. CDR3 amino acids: CSASGQGIEKLFF. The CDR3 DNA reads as TGCAGTGCTAGCGGACAGGGTATTGAAAAACTGTTTTTT.

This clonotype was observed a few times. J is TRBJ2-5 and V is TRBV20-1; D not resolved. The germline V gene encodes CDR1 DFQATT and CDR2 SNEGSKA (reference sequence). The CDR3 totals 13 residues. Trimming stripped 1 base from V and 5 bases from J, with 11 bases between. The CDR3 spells CSARAGLGETQYF. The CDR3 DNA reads TGCAGTGCTAGAGCGGGTCTCGGGGAGACCCAGTACTTC.

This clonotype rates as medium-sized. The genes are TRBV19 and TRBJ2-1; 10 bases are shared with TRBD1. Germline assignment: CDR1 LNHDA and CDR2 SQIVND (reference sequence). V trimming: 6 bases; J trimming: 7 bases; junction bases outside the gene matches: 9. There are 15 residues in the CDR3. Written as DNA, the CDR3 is TGTGCCAGTAGGAAAGGGACAGGGGCATTGAATGAGCAGTTCTTC. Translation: CASRKGTGALNEQFF.

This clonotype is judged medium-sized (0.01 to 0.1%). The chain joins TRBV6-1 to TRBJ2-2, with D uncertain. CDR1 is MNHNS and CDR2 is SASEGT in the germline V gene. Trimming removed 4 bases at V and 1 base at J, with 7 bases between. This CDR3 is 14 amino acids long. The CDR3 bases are TGTGCCAGCAGTGGGGGTCTGAACACCGGGGAGCTGTTTTTT. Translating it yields CASSGGLNTGELFF.

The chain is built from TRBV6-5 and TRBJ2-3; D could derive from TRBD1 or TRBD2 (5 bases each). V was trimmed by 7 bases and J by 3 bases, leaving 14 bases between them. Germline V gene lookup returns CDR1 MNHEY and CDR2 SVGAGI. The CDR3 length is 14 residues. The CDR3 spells CASTRGGETDTQYF. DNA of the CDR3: TGTGCCAGCACGAGGGGTGGGGAGACAGATACGCAGTATTTT.

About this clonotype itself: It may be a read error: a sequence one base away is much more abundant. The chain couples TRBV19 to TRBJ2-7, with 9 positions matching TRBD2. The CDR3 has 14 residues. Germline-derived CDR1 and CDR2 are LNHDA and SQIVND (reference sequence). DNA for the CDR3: TGTGCCACTAGTTTAGCGGGGGCCACCTACGAGCAGTACTTC. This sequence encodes CATSLAGATYEQYF.

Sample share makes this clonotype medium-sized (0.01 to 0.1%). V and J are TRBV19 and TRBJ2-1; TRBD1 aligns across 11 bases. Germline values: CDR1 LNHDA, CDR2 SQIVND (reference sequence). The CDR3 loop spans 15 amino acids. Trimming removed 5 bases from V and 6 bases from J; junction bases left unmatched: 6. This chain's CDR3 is CASSSGTGGTNEQFF. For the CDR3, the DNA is TGTGCCAGTAGTTCCGGGACAGGGGGGACCAATGAGCAGTTCTTC.

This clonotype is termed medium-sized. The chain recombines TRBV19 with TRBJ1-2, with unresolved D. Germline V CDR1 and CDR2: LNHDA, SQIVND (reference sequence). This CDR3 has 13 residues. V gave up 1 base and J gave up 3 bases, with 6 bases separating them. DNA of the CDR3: TGTGCCAGTAGTATAGCCGGACACTATGGCTACACCTTC. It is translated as CASSIAGHYGYTF.

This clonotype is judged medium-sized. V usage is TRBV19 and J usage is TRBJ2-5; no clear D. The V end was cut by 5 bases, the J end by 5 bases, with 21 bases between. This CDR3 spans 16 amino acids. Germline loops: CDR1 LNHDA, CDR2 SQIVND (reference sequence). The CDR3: CASSGTRTSKGETQYF. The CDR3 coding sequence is TGTGCCAGTAGTGGAACCCGGACGTCGAAAGGGGAGACCCAGTACTTC.

This CDR3 reads CASSYPPGQGSRGYTF. CDR3 sequence (DNA): TGTGCCAGCAGTTACCCCCCGGGGCAGGGGAGTCGTGGCTACACCTTC. The chain couples TRBV6-2 or TRBV6-3 to TRBJ1-2; D may be TRBD1 (6 bases). V lost 2 bases to trimming and J lost 7 bases, with 20 bases between them. The V gene's germline CDR1 is MNHEY and CDR2 SVGEGT. This CDR3 spans 16 amino acids.

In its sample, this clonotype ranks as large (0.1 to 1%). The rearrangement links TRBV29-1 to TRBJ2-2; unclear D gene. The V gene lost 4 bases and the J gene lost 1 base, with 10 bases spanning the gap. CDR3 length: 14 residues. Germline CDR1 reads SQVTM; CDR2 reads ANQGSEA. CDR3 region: CSVAPEQNTGELFF. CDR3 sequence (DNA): TGCAGCGTTGCCCCAGAACAGAACACCGGGGAGCTGTTTTTT.

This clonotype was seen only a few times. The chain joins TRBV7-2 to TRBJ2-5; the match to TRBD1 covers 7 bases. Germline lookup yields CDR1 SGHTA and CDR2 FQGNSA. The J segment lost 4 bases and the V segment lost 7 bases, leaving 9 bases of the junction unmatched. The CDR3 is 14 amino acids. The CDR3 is CASILGGRGETQYF. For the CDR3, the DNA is TGTGCCAGCATCCTAGGGGGCAGGGGAGAGACCCAGTACTTC.

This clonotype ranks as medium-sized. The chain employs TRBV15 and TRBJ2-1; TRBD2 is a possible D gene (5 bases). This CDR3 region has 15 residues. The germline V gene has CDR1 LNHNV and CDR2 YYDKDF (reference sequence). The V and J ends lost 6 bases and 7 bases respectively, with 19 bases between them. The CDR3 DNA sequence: TGTGCCACCAGTACTAGACGGAATCGGAGGAATGAGCAGTTCTTC. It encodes CATSTRRNRRNEQFF.

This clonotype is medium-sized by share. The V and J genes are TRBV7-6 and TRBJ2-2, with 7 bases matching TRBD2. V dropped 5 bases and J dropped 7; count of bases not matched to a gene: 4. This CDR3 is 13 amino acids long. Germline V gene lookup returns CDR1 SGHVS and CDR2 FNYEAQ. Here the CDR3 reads CASSPREGGELFF. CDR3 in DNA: TGTGCCAGCAGCCCAAGGGAGGGCGGGGAGCTGTTTTTT.

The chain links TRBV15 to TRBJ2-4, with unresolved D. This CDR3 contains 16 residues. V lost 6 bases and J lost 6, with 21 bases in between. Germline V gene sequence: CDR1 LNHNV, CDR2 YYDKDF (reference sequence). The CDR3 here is CATRGLTLKGVNIQYF. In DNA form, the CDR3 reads TGTGCCACCAGAGGTCTCACCCTCAAAGGTGTAAACATTCAGTACTTC.

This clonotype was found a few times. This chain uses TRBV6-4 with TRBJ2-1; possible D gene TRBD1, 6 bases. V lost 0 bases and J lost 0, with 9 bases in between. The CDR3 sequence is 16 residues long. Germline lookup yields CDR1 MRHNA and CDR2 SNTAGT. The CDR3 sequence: CASSDSGGSSYNEQFF. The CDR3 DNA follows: TGTGCCAGCAGTGACTCTGGGGGCAGCTCCTACAATGAGCAGTTCTTC.

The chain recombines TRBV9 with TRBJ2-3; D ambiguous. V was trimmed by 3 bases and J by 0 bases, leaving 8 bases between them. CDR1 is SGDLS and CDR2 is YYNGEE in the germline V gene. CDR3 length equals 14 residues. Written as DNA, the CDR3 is TGTGCCAGCAGCGATCCCCGAAGCACAGATACGCAGTATTTT. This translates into CASSDPRSTDTQYF.

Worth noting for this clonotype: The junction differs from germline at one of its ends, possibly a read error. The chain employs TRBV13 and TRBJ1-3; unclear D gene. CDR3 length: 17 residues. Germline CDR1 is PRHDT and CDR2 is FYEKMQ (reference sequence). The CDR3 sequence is CASSLAIGVNSGNTIYF. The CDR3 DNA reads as TGCGCCAGCAGCTTGGCCATTGGGGTCAACTCTGGAAACACCATATATTTT.

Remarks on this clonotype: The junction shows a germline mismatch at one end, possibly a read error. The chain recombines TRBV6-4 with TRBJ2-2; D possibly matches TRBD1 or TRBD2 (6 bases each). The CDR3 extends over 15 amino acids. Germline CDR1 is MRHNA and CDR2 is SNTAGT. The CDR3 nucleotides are TGTGCCAGCAGCAAAAGGAGGGGGGAAGGCCGGGGAGCTGTTTTT. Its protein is CASSKRRGEGRGAVF.

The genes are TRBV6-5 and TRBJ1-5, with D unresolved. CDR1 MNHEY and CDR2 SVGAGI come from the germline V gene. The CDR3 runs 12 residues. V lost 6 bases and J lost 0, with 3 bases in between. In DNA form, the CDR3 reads TGTGCCAGCAGAACTAGCAATCAGCCCCAGCATTTT. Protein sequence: CASRTSNQPQHF.